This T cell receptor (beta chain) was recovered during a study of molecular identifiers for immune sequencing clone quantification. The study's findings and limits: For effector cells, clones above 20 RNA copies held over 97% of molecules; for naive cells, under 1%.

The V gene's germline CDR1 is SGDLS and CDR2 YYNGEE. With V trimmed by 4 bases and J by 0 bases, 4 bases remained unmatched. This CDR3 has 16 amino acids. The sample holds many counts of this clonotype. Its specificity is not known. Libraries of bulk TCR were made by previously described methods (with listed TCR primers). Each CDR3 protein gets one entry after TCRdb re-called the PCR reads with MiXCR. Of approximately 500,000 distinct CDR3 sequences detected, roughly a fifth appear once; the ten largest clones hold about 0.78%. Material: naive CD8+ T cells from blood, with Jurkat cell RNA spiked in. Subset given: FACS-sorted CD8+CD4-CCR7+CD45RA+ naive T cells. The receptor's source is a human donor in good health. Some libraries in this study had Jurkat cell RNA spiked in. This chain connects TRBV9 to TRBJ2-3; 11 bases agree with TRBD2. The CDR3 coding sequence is TGTGCCAGCAGCCCATGGACTAGCGGGAGCACAGATACGCAGTATTTT. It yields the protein CASSPWTSGSTDTQYF.